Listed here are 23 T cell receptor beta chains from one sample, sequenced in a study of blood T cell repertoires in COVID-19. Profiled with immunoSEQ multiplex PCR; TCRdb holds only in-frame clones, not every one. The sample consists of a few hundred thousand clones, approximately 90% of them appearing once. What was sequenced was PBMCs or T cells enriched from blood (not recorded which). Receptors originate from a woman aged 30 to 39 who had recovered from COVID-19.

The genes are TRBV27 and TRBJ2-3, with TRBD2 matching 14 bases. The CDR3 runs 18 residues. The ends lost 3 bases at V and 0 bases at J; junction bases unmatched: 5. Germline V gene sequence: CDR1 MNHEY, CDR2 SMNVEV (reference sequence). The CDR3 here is CASSFLGLAGGSTDTQYF. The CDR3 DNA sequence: TGTGCCAGCAGTTTCCTTGGACTAGCGGGGGGTAGCACAGATACGCAGTATTTT.

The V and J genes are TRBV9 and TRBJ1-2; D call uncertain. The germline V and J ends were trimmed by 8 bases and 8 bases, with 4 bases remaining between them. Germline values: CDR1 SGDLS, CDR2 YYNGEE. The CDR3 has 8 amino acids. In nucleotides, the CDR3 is TGTGCCAGGGAGGGCTACACCTTC. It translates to CAREGYTF.

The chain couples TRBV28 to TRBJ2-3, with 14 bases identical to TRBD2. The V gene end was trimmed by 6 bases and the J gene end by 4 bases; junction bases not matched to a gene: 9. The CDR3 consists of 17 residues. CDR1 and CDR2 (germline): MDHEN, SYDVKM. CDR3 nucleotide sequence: TGTGCCAGCAGGAATCCGGGACTAGCGGGAGCCGCAGATACGCAGTATTTT. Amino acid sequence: CASRNPGLAGAADTQYF.

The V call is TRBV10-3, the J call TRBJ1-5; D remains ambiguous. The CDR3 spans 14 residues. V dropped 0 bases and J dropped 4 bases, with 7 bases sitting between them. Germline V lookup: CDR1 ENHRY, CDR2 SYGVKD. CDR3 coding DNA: TGTGCCATCAGTGAGTCTTGGGCGAATCAGCCCCAGCATTTT. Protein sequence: CAISESWANQPQHF.

The CDR3 nucleotides are TGTGCCTGGAGACAGGGTACGAACACTGAAGCTTTCTTT. Amino acid sequence: CAWRQGTNTEAFF. The V and J genes are TRBV30 and TRBJ1-1, with a weak D call TRBD1 (6 bases). The germline V gene has CDR1 GTSNPN and CDR2 SVGIG (reference sequence). The CDR3 length is 13 residues. V shed 3 bases and J shed 1 base, with 9 bases lying between them.

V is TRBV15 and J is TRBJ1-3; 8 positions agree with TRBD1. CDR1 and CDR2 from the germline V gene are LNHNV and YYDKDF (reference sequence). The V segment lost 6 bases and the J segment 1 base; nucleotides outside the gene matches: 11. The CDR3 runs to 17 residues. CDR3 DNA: TGTGCCACCAGATTCCCGGACAGGGTCAGGTCTGGAAACACCATATATTTT. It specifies CATRFPDRVRSGNTIYF.

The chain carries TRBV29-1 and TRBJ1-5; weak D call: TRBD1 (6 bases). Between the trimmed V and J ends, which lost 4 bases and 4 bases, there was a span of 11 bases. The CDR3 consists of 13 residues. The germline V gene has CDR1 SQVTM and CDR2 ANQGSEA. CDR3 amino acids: CSVGGDTNQPQHF. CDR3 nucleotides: TGCAGCGTTGGAGGGGACACTAATCAGCCCCAGCATTTT.

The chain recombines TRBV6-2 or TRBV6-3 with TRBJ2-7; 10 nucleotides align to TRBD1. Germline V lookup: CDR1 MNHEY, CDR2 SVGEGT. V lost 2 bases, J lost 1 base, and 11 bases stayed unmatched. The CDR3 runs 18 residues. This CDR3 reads CASSYAPPGQGFSYEQYF. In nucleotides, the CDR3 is TGTGCCAGCAGTTACGCCCCGCCGGGACAGGGGTTTTCCTACGAGCAGTACTTC.

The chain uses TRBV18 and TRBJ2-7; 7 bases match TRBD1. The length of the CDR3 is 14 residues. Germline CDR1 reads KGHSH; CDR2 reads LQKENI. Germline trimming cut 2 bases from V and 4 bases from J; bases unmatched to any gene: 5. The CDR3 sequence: CASSPEGRGYEQYF. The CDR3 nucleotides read TGTGCCAGCTCACCAGAGGGCAGGGGGTACGAGCAGTACTTC.

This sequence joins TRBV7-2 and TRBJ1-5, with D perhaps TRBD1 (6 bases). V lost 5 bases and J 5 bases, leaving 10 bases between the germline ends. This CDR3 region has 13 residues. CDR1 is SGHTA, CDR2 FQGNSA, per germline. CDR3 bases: TGTGCCAGCAGCGTACAGGGAGATCAGCCCCAGCATTTT. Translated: CASSVQGDQPQHF.

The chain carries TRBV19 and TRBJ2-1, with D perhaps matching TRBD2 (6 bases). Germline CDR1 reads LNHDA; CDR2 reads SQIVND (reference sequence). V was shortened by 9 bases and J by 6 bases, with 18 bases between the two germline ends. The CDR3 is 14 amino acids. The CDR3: CASRRRDPSNEQFF. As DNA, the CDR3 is TGTGCCAGCCGACGGCGGGACCCTTCCAATGAGCAGTTCTTC.

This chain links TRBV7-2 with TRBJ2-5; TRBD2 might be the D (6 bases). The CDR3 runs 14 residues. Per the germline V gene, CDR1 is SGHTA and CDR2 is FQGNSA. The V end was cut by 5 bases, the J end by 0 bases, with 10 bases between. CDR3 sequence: CASSPAGYQETQYF. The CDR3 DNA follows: TGTGCCAGCAGCCCAGCGGGCTACCAAGAGACCCAGTACTTC.

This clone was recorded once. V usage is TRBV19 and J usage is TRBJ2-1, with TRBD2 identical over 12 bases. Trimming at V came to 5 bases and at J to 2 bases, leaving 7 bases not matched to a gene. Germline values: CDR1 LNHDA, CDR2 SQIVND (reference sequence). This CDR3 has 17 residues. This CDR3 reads CASSSRTSGMPYNEQFF. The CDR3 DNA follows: TGTGCCAGTAGTTCTAGGACTAGCGGGATGCCCTACAATGAGCAGTTCTTC.

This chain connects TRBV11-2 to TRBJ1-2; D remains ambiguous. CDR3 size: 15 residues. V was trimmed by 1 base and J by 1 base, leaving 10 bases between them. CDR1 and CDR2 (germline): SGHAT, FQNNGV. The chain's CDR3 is CASSLALTDNYGYTF. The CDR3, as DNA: TGTGCCAGCAGCTTAGCCCTCACAGATAACTATGGCTACACCTTC.

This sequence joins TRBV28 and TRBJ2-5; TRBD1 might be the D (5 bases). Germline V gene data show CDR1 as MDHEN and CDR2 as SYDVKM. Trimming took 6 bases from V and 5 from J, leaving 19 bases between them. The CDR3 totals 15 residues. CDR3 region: CASRGLDNTRETQYF. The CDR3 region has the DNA TGTGCCAGCAGGGGGCTGGACAATACGCGGGAGACCCAGTACTTC.

The CDR3 spells CASSHPLGQGKRTTEAFF. The CDR3, as DNA: TGTGCCAGCAGCCACCCCTTGGGACAGGGTAAGAGGACCACTGAAGCTTTCTTT. The gene calls are TRBV11-2 and TRBJ1-1; 9 positions agree with TRBD1. CDR3 length equals 18 residues. V dropped 5 bases and J dropped 4; count of bases not matched to a gene: 17. Germline V gene sequence: CDR1 SGHAT, CDR2 FQNNGV.

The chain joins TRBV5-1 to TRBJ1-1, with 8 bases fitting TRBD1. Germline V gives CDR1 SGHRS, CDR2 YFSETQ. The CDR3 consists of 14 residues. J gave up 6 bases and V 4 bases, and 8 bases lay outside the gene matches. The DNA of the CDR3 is TGCGCCAGCAGCACCCGGACAGGGAAAGCTGAAGCTTTCTTT. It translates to CASSTRTGKAEAFF. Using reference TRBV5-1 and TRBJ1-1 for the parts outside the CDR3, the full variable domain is KAGVTQTPRYLIKTRGQQVTLSCSPISGHRSVSWYQQTPGQGLQFLFEYFSETQRNKGNFPGRFSGRQFSNSRSEMNVSTLELGDSALYLCASSTRTGKAEAFFGQGTRLTVV.

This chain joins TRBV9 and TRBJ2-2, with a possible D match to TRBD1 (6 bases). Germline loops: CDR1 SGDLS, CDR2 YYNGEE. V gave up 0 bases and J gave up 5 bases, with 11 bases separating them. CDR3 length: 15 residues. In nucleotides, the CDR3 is TGTGCCAGCAGCGTAGGACCCAGGGGAACCGGGGAGCTGTTTTTT. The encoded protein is CASSVGPRGTGELFF.

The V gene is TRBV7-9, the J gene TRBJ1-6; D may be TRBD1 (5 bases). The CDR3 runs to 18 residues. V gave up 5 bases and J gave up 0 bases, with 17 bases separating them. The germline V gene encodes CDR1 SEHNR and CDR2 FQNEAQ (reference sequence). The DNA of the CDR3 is TGTGCCAGCAGCCAGGGTCGGCAGCACAGCTCCTATAATTCACCCCTCCACTTT. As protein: CASSQGRQHSSYNSPLHF.

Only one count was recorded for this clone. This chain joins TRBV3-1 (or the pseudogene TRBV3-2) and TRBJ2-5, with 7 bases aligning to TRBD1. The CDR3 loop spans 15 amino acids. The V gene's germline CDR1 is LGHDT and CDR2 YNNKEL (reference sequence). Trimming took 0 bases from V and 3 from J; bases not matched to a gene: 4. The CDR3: CASSQDWGTEETQYF. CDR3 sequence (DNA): TGTGCCAGCAGCCAAGATTGGGGGACAGAAGAGACCCAGTACTTC.

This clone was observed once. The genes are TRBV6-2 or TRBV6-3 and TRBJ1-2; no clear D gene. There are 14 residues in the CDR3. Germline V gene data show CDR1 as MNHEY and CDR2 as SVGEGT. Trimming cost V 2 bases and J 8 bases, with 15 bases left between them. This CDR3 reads CASSYAPRGGGYTF. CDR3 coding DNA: TGTGCCAGCAGTTACGCACCCAGAGGCGGGGGCTACACCTTC.

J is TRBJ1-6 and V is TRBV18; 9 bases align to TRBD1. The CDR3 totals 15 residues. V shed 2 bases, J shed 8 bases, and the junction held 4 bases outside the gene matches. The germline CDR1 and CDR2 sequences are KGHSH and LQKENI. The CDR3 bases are TGTGCCAGCTCACCAATGGGACAGGGCGATTCACCCCTCCACTTT. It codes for CASSPMGQGDSPLHF.

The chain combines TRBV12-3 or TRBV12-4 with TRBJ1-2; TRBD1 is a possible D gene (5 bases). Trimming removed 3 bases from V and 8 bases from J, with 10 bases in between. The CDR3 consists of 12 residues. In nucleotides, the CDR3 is TGTGCCAGCAGTTTTGGACATGGGGGCTACACCTTC. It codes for CASSFGHGGYTF.